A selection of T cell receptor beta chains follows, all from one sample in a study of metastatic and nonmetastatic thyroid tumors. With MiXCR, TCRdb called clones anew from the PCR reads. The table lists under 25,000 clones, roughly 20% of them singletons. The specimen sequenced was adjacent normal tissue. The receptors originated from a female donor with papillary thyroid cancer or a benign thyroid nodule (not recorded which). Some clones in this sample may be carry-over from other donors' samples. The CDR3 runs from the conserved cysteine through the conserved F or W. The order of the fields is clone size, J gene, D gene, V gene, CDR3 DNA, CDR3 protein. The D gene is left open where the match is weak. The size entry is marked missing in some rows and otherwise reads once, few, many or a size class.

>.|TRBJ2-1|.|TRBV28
TGTGCCAGCAGTTTCGGGCGTGGGAGGTCCTACAATGAGCAGTTCTTC
CASSFGRGRSYNEQFF
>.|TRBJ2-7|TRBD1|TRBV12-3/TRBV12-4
TGTGCCAGCAGTTCGTGGACAGGGGGCTCCTACGAGCAGTACTTC
CASSSWTGGSYEQYF
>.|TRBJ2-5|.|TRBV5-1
TGCGCCAGCAGCTTGTTCCCAGGGGGGGTCGAAGAGACCCAGTACTTC
CASSLFPGGVEETQYF
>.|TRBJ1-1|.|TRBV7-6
TGTGCCAGCAGCCCGACCCCCGGGCCCAACACTGAAGCTTTCTTT
CASSPTPGPNTEAFF
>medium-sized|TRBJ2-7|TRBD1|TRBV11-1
TGTGCCAGCAGCTCGGGACAGGTTCTCGAGCAGTACTTC
CASSSGQVLEQYF
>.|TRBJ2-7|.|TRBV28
TGTGCCAGCAAGTTCCCCCGGTCCTACGAGCAGTACTTC
CASKFPRSYEQYF
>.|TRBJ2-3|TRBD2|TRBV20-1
TGCAGTGCTGAATTAGCGGGAGGATGGGGAGATACGCAGTATTTT
CSAELAGGWGDTQYF
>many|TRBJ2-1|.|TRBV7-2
TGTGCCAGCAGCTTAGACAGGGAGAACTACAATGAGCAGTTCTTC
CASSLDRENYNEQFF
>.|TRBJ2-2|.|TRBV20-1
TGCAGTGCTAGAGCCGCGCTGGGGGCCGGGGAGCTGTTTTTT
CSARAALGAGELFF
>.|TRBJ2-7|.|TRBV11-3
TGTGCCAGCAGCTTACGATCCATCTACGAGCAGTACTTC
CASSLRSIYEQYF
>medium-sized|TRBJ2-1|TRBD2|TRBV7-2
TGTGCCAGCAGCTTAAGACTAGCGGGAGGGAGGGATGAGCAGTTCTTC
CASSLRLAGGRDEQFF
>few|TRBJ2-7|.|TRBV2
TGTGCCAGCAGCGCATATTACCTCAACGGGCAGTACTTC
CASSAYYLNGQYF
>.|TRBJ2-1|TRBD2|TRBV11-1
TGTGCCAGCAGCATGTTCCGGGAAAGCGGGGGAGTTGAGCAGTTTTTC
CASSMFRESGGVEQFF
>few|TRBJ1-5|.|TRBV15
TGTGCCACCAGTAGGGTAAATCAGCCCCAGCATTTT
CATSRVNQPQHF
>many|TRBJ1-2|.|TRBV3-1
TGTGCCAGCAGCCTGGAGGGATTAGAGTATGGCTACACCTTC
CASSLEGLEYGYTF
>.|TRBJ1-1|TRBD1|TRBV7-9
TGTGCCAGCAGCGGACAGGGGTTCACTGAAGCTTTCTTT
CASSGQGFTEAFF
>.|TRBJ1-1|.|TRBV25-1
TGTGCCAGCAGTGAATTTGCAGGGATGGTCACTGAAGCTTTCTTT
CASSEFAGMVTEAFF
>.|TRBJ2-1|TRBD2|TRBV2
TGTGCCAGCACCCAGGGGACTAGCGGGAGAGGTGAGCAGTTCTTC
CASTQGTSGRGEQFF
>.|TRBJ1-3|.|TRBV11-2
TGTGCCAGCAGCTTATGGGGTTCTGGAAACACCATATATTTT
CASSLWGSGNTIYF
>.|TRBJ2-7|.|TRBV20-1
TGCAGTGCTAGAGATGCCCGACAGTGGGGCGCGTACTTC
CSARDARQWGAYF
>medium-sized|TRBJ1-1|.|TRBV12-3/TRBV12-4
TGTGCCAGCAGTTTAGGGACGGAGAACACTGAAGCTTTCTTT
CASSLGTENTEAFF
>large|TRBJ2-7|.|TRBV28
TGTGCCAGCAGTGAAAACAAATGGGACTTCGAGCAGTACTTC
CASSENKWDFEQYF
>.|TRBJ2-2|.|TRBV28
TGCGCCAGCCGTTCCGAGGGGAGCACCGGGGAGCTGTTTTTT
CASRSEGSTGELFF
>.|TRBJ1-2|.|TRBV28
TGTGCCAGCGGGCGGAACTATGGCTACACCTTC
CASGRNYGYTF
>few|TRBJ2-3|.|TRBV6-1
TGTGCCAGCTCCACCCCCCAAAGCACAGATACGCAGTATTTT
CASSTPQSTDTQYF
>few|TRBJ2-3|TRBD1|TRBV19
TGTGCCAGTAGTGTACAGGGGGCGATCACAGATACGCATTATTTT
CASSVQGAITDTHYF
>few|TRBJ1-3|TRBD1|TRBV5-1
TGCGCCAGCAGCCAATACGGGACAGGCTTCTCTGGAAACACCATATATTTT
CASSQYGTGFSGNTIYF
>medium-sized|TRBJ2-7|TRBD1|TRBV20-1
TGCAGTGCTGCCCCGGGACAGGGGGCCTCCTACGAGCAGTACTTC
CSAAPGQGASYEQYF
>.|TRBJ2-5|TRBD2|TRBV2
TGTGCCAGCAGGGGGGACTACGGGGAGACCCAGTACTTC
CASRGDYGETQYF
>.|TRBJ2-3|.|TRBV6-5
TGTGCCAGCAGTTACGAGGGCGGGACCGATACGCAGTATTTT
CASSYEGGTDTQYF
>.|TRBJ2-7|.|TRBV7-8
TGTGCCAGCAGCTTCGGGGGAACCTACGAGCAGTACTTC
CASSFGGTYEQYF
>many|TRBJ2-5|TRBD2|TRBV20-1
TGCAGTGCTAGTCCGCGGGTGGCTAGCGGGAGGAAAGAGACCCAGTACTTC
CSASPRVASGRKETQYF
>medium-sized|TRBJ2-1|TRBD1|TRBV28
TGTGCCAGCAGTAGGGGGGACAGGGGGCTCAATGAGCAGTTCTTC
CASSRGDRGLNEQFF
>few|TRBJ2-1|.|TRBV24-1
TGTGCCACCAGTGACCGACTAGCCTACAATGAGCAGTTCTTC
CATSDRLAYNEQFF
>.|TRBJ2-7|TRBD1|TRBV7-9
TGTGCCAGCAGCAGAACCGGGACAGAGTACGAGCAGTACTTC
CASSRTGTEYEQYF
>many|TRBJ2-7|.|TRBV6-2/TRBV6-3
TGTGCCAGCAGTTACCCAATTTGGAAGCGCTACGAGCAGTACTTC
CASSYPIWKRYEQYF
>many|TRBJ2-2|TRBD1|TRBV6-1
TGTGCCAGCAGGGAACAGGGGGCGAACACCGGGGAGCTGTTTTTT
CASREQGANTGELFF
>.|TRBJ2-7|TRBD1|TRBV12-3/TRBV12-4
TGTGCCAGCAGTGGGACAGGAGAATACGAGCAGTACTTC
CASSGTGEYEQYF
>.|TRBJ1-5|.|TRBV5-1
TGCGCCAGCAGCCCCGACGGGGCAACTAATCAGCCCCAGCATTTT
CASSPDGATNQPQHF
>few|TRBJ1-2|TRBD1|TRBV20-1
TGCAGTGCTACCCTGACAGGGGCGGGTTATGGCTACACCTTC
CSATLTGAGYGYTF
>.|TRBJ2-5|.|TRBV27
TGTGCCAACAGTTTTAGGGGGAGTCTGGGTGAGACCCAGTACTTC
CANSFRGSLGETQYF
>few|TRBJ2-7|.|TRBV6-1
TGTGCCAGCAGCCACCCCCCCACCTACGAGCAGTACTTC
CASSHPPTYEQYF
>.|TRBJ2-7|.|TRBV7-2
TGTGCCAGCAGCTCCCGGACTGGATTCTACGAGCAGTACTTC
CASSSRTGFYEQYF
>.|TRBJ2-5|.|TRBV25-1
TGTGCCAGCGGACAAGAGACCCAGTACTTC
CASGQETQYF
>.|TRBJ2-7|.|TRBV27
TGTGCCAGCAGTTTATCGTTACGGGGCGGGAATTACGAGCAGTACTTC
CASSLSLRGGNYEQYF
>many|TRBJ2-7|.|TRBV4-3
TGCGCCAGCAGCCATAGGAGCGATCCCTCCTACGAGCAGTACTTC
CASSHRSDPSYEQYF
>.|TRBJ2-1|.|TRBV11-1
TGTGCCAGCAGCTTAGCCGAAGGCCTAGAGCTTGGGCAGTTCTTC
CASSLAEGLELGQFF
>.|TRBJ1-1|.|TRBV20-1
TGCAGTGCTCCGGTGGCTGAAGCTTTCTTT
CSAPVAEAFF
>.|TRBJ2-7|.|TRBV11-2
TGTGCCAGCAGCTCAGGGGGGCGTAACTCGCAGGGGAGGAACGAGCAGTACTTC
CASSSGGRNSQGRNEQYF
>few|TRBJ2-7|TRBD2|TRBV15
TGTGCCACCAGCAGAGTGGGGGCGGGAGGAGGCGAGCAGTACTTC
CATSRVGAGGGEQYF
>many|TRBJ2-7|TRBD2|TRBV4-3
TGCGCCAGCAGCCAAGGGGTCGGGAGGGCAGCCTACGAGCAGTACTTC
CASSQGVGRAAYEQYF
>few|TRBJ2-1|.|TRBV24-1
TGTGCCACCAGTGCAAGGGGCGCCTACAATGAGCAGTTCTTC
CATSARGAYNEQFF